These 18 T cell receptor beta chains originate from one sample sequenced in a study of breast tumors, draining lymph nodes, adjacent tissues. Axillary draining lymph nodes of breast cancer patients supplied the node samples. TCRdb independently ran MiXCR on the multiplex PCR reads; one entry per CDR3 protein. The table lists some 97,000 distinct CDR3 sequences, around 20% of them singletons. Sequenced: axillary lymph node tissue. Receptor source: a female donor with breast cancer. Some clones in this sample may be carry-over from other donors' samples.

The chain uses TRBV4-2 and TRBJ2-7, with 8 bases identical to TRBD1. Germline V gene lookup returns CDR1 LGHNA and CDR2 YNFKEQ. V gave up 1 base and J gave up 7 bases; unmatched junction bases: 6. The CDR3 spans 14 residues. The chain's CDR3 is CASSQADRVEEQYF. The CDR3 DNA sequence: TGTGCCAGCAGCCAAGCGGACAGGGTTGAAGAGCAGTACTTC.

At least ten counts were recorded for this clonotype. V gene TRBV5-4 combines with J gene TRBJ2-7, with a weak D call TRBD1 (7 bases). The V end lost 0 bases, the J end lost 7 bases, and 17 bases lay between the germline ends. The CDR3 has 15 residues. Germline CDR1 and CDR2: SGHNT and YYREEE (reference sequence). The CDR3 region is CASSLDTGPGGEQYF. The DNA for the CDR3 is TGTGCCAGCAGCTTGGATACGGGACCAGGGGGGGAGCAGTACTTC.

The rearrangement uses TRBV30 and TRBJ1-2; a possible D gene is TRBD1 (6 bases). This CDR3 has 14 amino acids. Deletions cut 5 bases from V and 2 bases from J, with 15 bases between. CDR1 GTSNPN and CDR2 SVGIG come from the germline V gene (reference sequence). CDR3 amino acids: CAWGTLDPNYGYTF. CDR3 in DNA: TGTGCCTGGGGGACACTCGACCCCAACTATGGCTACACCTTC.

The CDR3 sequence: CASSQTGRTNEKLFF. CDR3 bases: TGTGCCAGCAGCCAAACAGGGCGGACTAATGAAAAACTGTTTTTT. The chain recombines TRBV5-8 with TRBJ1-4; the D gene is possibly TRBD1 (6 bases). Germline values: CDR1 SGHTS, CDR2 YDEGEE. This CDR3 is built from 15 residues. Trimming stripped 4 bases from V and 2 bases from J, with 12 bases between.

This clonotype was seen many times. The chain recombines TRBV27 with TRBJ2-7; 7 nucleotides line up with TRBD1. The V gene's germline CDR1 is MNHEY and CDR2 SMNVEV (reference sequence). CDR3 length equals 14 residues. With V trimmed by 6 bases and J by 0 bases, 5 bases remained unmatched. The CDR3 DNA reads as TGTGCCAGCAGGGACAGGTCAAGCTCCTACGAGCAGTACTTC. It yields the protein CASRDRSSSYEQYF.

On this clonotype itself: A much larger clone sits a single nucleotide away, making a read error possible. This sequence joins TRBV19 and TRBJ2-7; 10 bases are shared with TRBD2. In germline, CDR1 is LNHDA, CDR2 SQIVND (reference sequence). V lost 5 bases, J lost 2 bases, and 3 bases stayed unmatched. The CDR3 has 14 amino acids. CDR3 protein: CASSVTSGTYEQYF. In DNA, the CDR3 is TGTGCCAGTAGTGTAACTAGCGGGACCTACGAGCAGTACTTC.

This clonotype has at least ten counts. The chain employs TRBV6-5 and TRBJ1-6; 8 bases are a match to TRBD1. V shed 0 bases, J shed 3 bases, and the junction held 4 bases outside the gene matches. The CDR3 has 17 amino acids. Germline values: CDR1 MNHEY, CDR2 SVGAGI. The CDR3: CASSYSIGTGYNSPLHF. The CDR3 nucleotides are TGTGCCAGCAGTTACTCTATCGGGACAGGCTATAATTCACCCCTCCACTTT.

This clonotype was counted at least ten times. The chain uses TRBV29-1 and TRBJ2-7; 9 bases are shared with TRBD2. The length of the CDR3 is 13 residues. Trimming took 5 bases from V and 1 from J; bases not matched to a gene: 3. Germline values: CDR1 SQVTM, CDR2 ANQGSEA. DNA for the CDR3: TGCAGCGTTAGACTAGCGGAATCCTACGAGCAGTACTTC. Its translation is CSVRLAESYEQYF.

This clonotype was observed at least ten times. The rearrangement joins TRBV30 to TRBJ2-7; D is ambiguous. CDR1 and CDR2 from the germline V gene are GTSNPN and SVGIG (reference sequence). CDR3 length: 15 residues. Trimming shortened V by 2 bases and J by 1 base, and 15 bases separated the two germline ends. CDR3 bases: TGTGCCTGGAGTCCCGACATAACCCTATCCTACGAGCAGTACTTC. As protein: CAWSPDITLSYEQYF.

This clonotype has ten or more counts. CDR3 bases: TGCGCCAGCAGCTTTACGGGACAGAACTATGGCTACACCTTC. Its translation: CASSFTGQNYGYTF. J is TRBJ1-2 and V is TRBV5-1; the match to TRBD1 covers 7 bases. The germline V gene encodes CDR1 SGHRS and CDR2 YFSETQ. V trimming: 2 bases; J trimming: 2 bases; junction bases outside the gene matches: 3. The CDR3 runs to 14 residues.

This clonotype was counted many times. The V call is TRBV2, the J call TRBJ2-5; D unclear. Germline CDR1 reads SNHLY; CDR2 reads FYNNEI. The CDR3 contains 13 residues. V lost 8 bases to trimming and J lost 2 bases, with 12 bases between them. CDR3 region: CASDNRWQETQYF. The CDR3 DNA reads as TGTGCCAGCGATAATAGGTGGCAAGAGACCCAGTACTTC.

Ten or more counts support this clonotype. V gene TRBV5-1 combines with J gene TRBJ2-7; possibly TRBD1 for D (5 bases). This CDR3 comprises 13 residues. In germline, CDR1 is SGHRS, CDR2 YFSETQ. V gave up 4 bases and J gave up 4 bases, with 12 bases separating them. The CDR3 region has the DNA TGCGCCAGCAGCGTCTGGACAACTTACGAGCAGTACTTC. Protein sequence: CASSVWTTYEQYF.

This clonotype has a count of ten or more. The chain couples TRBV12-3 or TRBV12-4 to TRBJ1-5; D unclear. Trimming shortened V by 1 base and J by 5 bases, and 6 bases separated the two germline ends. This CDR3 is 13 amino acids long. The chain's CDR3 is CASSLGGDQPQHF. CDR3 nucleotides: TGTGCCAGCAGTTTAGGCGGGGATCAGCCCCAGCATTTT.

This clonotype was seen repeatedly, ten times or more. The chain combines TRBV15 with TRBJ1-6; perhaps TRBD1 as D (5 bases). V was shortened by 6 bases and J by 9 bases, with 9 bases between the two germline ends. Germline loops: CDR1 LNHNV, CDR2 YYDKDF (reference sequence). This CDR3 region has 12 residues. The CDR3 loop reads CATSTRGSPLHF. The DNA for the CDR3 is TGTGCCACCAGTACTAGGGGTTCACCCCTCCACTTT.

This chain uses TRBV20-1 with TRBJ1-1; D uncertain. The CDR3 is 13 residues long. CDR1 and CDR2 (germline): DFQATT, SNEGSKA (reference sequence). V gave up 0 bases and J gave up 5 bases, with 10 bases separating them. CDR3 region: CSARDPVGTEAFF. The CDR3 nucleotides read TGCAGTGCTAGAGATCCGGTGGGTACTGAAGCTTTCTTT.

A remark on this clonotype: A much larger clone is a single base away; this may be a read error. The chain combines TRBV3-1 with TRBJ1-2, with a tentative D call TRBD1 (5 bases). CDR1 is LGHDT, CDR2 YNNKEL, per germline (reference sequence). The CDR3 loop spans 13 amino acids. CDR3 loop: CANSREDIRGYTF. The CDR3 coding sequence is TGTGCCAACAGCCGCGAGGACATTAGAGGCTACACCTTC.

In this sample, this clonotype turned up many times. The chain combines TRBV7-2 with TRBJ1-5, with a weak D call TRBD1 (5 bases). V lost 2 bases and J 3 bases, leaving 11 bases between the germline ends. CDR3 length equals 15 residues. Germline assignment: CDR1 SGHTA and CDR2 FQGNSA. CDR3 protein: CASSLWGSNNQPQHF. In DNA, the CDR3 is TGTGCCAGCAGCTTATGGGGCTCCAACAATCAGCCCCAGCATTTT.

There are many counts of this clonotype. The chain recombines TRBV24-1 with TRBJ2-7; possibly TRBD1 or TRBD2 for D (5 bases each). V was pared by 10 bases and J by 2 bases, with 20 bases between. CDR1 and CDR2 from the germline V gene are KGHDR and SFDVKD. The CDR3 loop spans 15 amino acids. As DNA, the CDR3 is TGTGCCACGGAAGGGGCCCGGGACGGTACCTACGAGCAGTACTTC. Its translation is CATEGARDGTYEQYF.